This TCR beta chain was captured by sequencing in a study of blood T cell repertoires in COVID-19. Per the germline V gene, CDR1 is LGHDT and CDR2 is YNNKEL (reference sequence). V lost 3 bases to trimming and J lost 6 bases; unmatched junction nucleotides: 4. The CDR3 is 14 residues long. Here immunoSEQ multiplex PCR was the method, and the copy in TCRdb shows in-frame clones only, minus some. The repertoire holds roughly 100,000 clones, around 86% seen once, with more than 30% in the top ten. What was sequenced was peripheral blood. This sequence was found in a man older than 75 with acute or convalescent COVID-19. The chain joins TRBV3-1 (or the pseudogene TRBV3-2) to TRBJ2-7; the match to TRBD1 covers 11 bases. The CDR3 nucleotides read TGTGCCAGCAGCCACGGGGACAGGGGGAGCGAGCAGTACTTC. Protein product: CASSHGDRGSEQYF.